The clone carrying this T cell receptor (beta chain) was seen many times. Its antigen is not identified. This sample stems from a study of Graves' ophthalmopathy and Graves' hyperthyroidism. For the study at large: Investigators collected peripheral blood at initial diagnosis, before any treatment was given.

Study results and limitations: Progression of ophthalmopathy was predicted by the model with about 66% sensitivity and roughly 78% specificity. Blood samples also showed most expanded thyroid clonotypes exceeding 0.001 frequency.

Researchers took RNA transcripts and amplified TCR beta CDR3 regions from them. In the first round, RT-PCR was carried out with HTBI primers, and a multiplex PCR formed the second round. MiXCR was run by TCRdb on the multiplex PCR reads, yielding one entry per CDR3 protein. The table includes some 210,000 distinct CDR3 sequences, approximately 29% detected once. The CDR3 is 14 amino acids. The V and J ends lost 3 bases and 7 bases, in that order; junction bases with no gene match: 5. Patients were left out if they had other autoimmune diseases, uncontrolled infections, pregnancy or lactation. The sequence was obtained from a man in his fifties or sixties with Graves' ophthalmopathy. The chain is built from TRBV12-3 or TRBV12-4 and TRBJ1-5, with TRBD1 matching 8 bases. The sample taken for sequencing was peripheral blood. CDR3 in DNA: TGTGCCAGCAGTTTGATATCAGGGGGCCAGCCCCAGCATTTT. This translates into CASSLISGGQPQHF.